Listed here are 18 T cell receptor beta chains from one sample, sequenced in a study of OX40 agonist ivuxolimab in advanced cancers. Receptors were amplified or captured by the immunoSEQ multiplex PCR assay. Entries here come from immuneACCESS through TCRdb and include only in-frame sequences with V and J called. Some clones fail to appear in such tables; in the studies checked, an unresolved V gene covers under half of the shortfall, and the cause of the remainder is unknown. The sample table holds roughly 74,000 clones, of which about 94% were seen once. The ten largest clones represent around 21% of the sample. Material: CD4+ or CD8+ T cells sorted from blood, obtained in a trial of the OX40 agonist ivuxolimab. The origin of the receptors is an adult with an advanced solid tumor such as melanoma, head and neck, liver or kidney cancer.

V gene TRBV27 combines with J gene TRBJ1-5; 9 bases are a match to TRBD1. With 2 bases clipped from V and 5 bases from J, the junction kept 10 bases outside the gene matches. Per germline, CDR1 MNHEY and CDR2 SMNVEV (reference sequence). The CDR3 runs 17 residues. The CDR3 bases are TGTGCCAGCAGTTTAACACAGGGGGCGCTAGCCCATCAGCCCCAGCATTTT. It is translated as CASSLTQGALAHQPQHF.

This clone was observed once. The V call is TRBV4-1, the J call TRBJ2-7; D remains unclear. The CDR3 spans 14 residues. Germline CDR1 is MGHRA and CDR2 is YSYEKL. Trimming took 4 bases from V and 7 from J, leaving 17 bases between them. For the CDR3, the DNA is TGCGCCAGCAGCCCCTCGATTCGGAACGGAGAGCAGTACTTC. This encodes CASSPSIRNGEQYF.

This clone appeared a few times. This chain joins TRBV27 and TRBJ1-5; perhaps TRBD1 as D (5 bases). Deletions cut 9 bases from V and 3 bases from J, with 15 bases between. This CDR3 is 14 amino acids long. The germline V gene has CDR1 MNHEY and CDR2 SMNVEV (reference sequence). The CDR3 region is CASQAGGVNQPQHF. CDR3 sequence (DNA): TGTGCCAGTCAGGCGGGAGGGGTCAATCAGCCCCAGCATTTT.

The chain carries TRBV4-1 and TRBJ1-1, with 9 bases aligning to TRBD1. The junction had 9 bases not matched to a gene; V was cut back by 4 bases and J by 3 bases. In germline, CDR1 is MGHRA, CDR2 YSYEKL. The CDR3 has 16 amino acids. CDR3 coding DNA: TGCGCCAGCAGCCTTACCGGGACAGGGATGTACACTGAAGCTTTCTTT. It translates to CASSLTGTGMYTEAFF.

This chain uses TRBV14 with TRBJ2-1, with TRBD2 matching over 10 bases. Trimming at V came to 4 bases and at J to 0 bases, leaving 3 bases not matched to a gene. CDR1 is SGHDN and CDR2 is FVKESK in the germline V gene. This CDR3 contains 16 residues. This chain's CDR3 is CASSLVAGGSYNEQFF. CDR3 bases: TGTGCCAGCAGCCTAGTAGCGGGGGGCTCCTACAATGAGCAGTTCTTC.

The chain combines TRBV6-5 with TRBJ2-2, with TRBD1 identical over 8 bases. From germline, CDR1 is MNHEY and CDR2 SVGAGI. J gave up 6 bases and V 2 bases, and 5 bases lay outside the gene matches. CDR3 length: 15 residues. The CDR3 DNA sequence: TGTGCCAGCAGTTACAGCAGGGGGCTTGCCGGGGAGCTGTTTTTT. Its translation: CASSYSRGLAGELFF.

The chain joins TRBV7-8 to TRBJ2-2, with D unresolved. This CDR3 has 15 amino acids. The germline gives CDR1 SGHVS, CDR2 FQNEAQ. The germline V and J ends were trimmed by 4 bases and 6 bases, with 15 bases remaining between them. For the CDR3, the DNA is TGTGCCAGCAGCTGGACCGGGCCTTTTGCCGGGGAGCTGTTTTTT. It codes for CASSWTGPFAGELFF.

This chain uses TRBV19 with TRBJ2-3; 7 bases are shared with TRBD2. Germline CDR1 reads LNHDA; CDR2 reads SQIVND (reference sequence). The V segment lost 1 base and the J segment 0 bases; nucleotides outside the gene matches: 10. This CDR3 comprises 18 residues. The CDR3 DNA reads TGTGCCAGTAGTATAGCCCCCTGGCGGGGGTCTAGCACAGATACGCAGTATTTT. Its protein product is CASSIAPWRGSSTDTQYF.

CDR3 loop: CASSQPQPGQLNYGYTF. The CDR3 nucleotides read TGCGCCAGCAGCCAACCTCAGCCGGGACAGTTAAACTATGGCTACACCTTC. This chain connects TRBV4-3 to TRBJ1-2; TRBD1 agrees at 7 bases. V dropped 2 bases and J dropped 2; count of bases not matched to a gene: 11. The germline V gene has CDR1 LGHNA and CDR2 YSLEER. This CDR3 is built from 17 residues.

This chain uses TRBV7-2 with TRBJ2-7, with unresolved D. Per germline, CDR1 SGHTA and CDR2 FQGNSA. The CDR3 consists of 12 residues. Trimming cost V 1 base and J 3 bases, with 4 bases left between them. CDR3 residues: CASSLDVYEQYF. CDR3 in DNA: TGTGCCAGCAGCTTAGACGTCTACGAGCAGTACTTC.

The chain couples TRBV6-5 to TRBJ1-4; D is perhaps TRBD1 (5 bases). In germline, CDR1 is MNHEY, CDR2 SVGAGI. The V gene lost 3 bases and the J gene lost 7 bases, with 12 bases spanning the gap. This CDR3 has 14 amino acids. CDR3 DNA sequence: TGTGCCAGCAGTTATAAAGGGGTTGGTGAAAAACTGTTTTTT. Its translation: CASSYKGVGEKLFF.

The table lists this clone with a few counts. J is TRBJ2-7 and V is TRBV5-4; tentatively, D is TRBD2 (6 bases). V lost 4 bases to trimming and J lost 6 bases, with 17 bases between them. Germline loops: CDR1 SGHNT, CDR2 YYREEE (reference sequence). This CDR3 spans 14 amino acids. Here the CDR3 reads CASSPGPGVVEQYF. CDR3 DNA sequence: TGTGCCAGCAGCCCGGGACCGGGGGTGGTCGAGCAGTACTTC.

This rearrangement joins TRBV27 to TRBJ1-5, with a possible D match to TRBD1 (6 bases). V shed 4 bases and J shed 6 bases, with 10 bases lying between them. CDR3 length: 13 amino acids. Germline CDR1 reads MNHEY; CDR2 reads SMNVEV (reference sequence). The CDR3 nucleotides are TGTGCCAGCAGTTACAGGGAGAGTCAGCCCCAGCATTTT. Translating gives CASSYRESQPQHF.

The rearrangement joins TRBV7-9 to TRBJ2-2; 10 bases line up with TRBD2. CDR3 length: 19 amino acids. Germline loops: CDR1 SEHNR, CDR2 FQNEAQ (reference sequence). J was trimmed by 0 bases and V by 3 bases; bases with no gene match: 10. CDR3 DNA sequence: TGTGCCAGCAGCTTGACCCTAGCGGGAGCTTCTACGAACACCGGGGAGCTGTTTTTT. Amino acids: CASSLTLAGASTNTGELFF.

The chain links TRBV15 to TRBJ2-2; TRBD2 might be the D (5 bases). The ends were cut back, 0 bases at V and 2 bases at J, with 13 bases in the middle. In germline, CDR1 is LNHNV, CDR2 YYDKDF (reference sequence). This CDR3 comprises 17 residues. The CDR3 reads CATSRDAGSGNTGELFF. Written as DNA, the CDR3 is TGTGCCACCAGCAGAGATGCCGGGTCGGGAAACACCGGGGAGCTGTTTTTT.

The chain couples TRBV13 to TRBJ1-1; D gene unclear. The CDR3 length is 14 residues. Germline CDR1 PRHDT, CDR2 FYEKMQ (reference sequence). V shed 1 base and J shed 11 bases, with 17 bases lying between them. The CDR3 nucleotides are TGTGCCAGCAGCTTAGCGGGGTCCCTTTTTGGCGCTTTCTTT. This codes for CASSLAGSLFGAFF.

In its sample, this clone was seen a few times. The chain uses TRBV6-5 and TRBJ2-3; D uncertain. The CDR3 extends over 14 amino acids. Germline-derived CDR1 and CDR2 are MNHEY and SVGAGI. Trimming took 6 bases from V and 4 from J, leaving 14 bases between them. CDR3 in amino acids: CASRDPLGSDTQYF. The CDR3 nucleotides read TGTGCCAGCAGGGACCCCCTGGGGTCAGATACGCAGTATTTT.

The chain links TRBV5-4 to TRBJ1-1; D perhaps matches TRBD1 (6 bases). The CDR3 loop spans 15 amino acids. V was shortened by 4 bases and J by 3 bases, with 16 bases between the two germline ends. Germline CDR1 SGHNT, CDR2 YYREEE (reference sequence). The CDR3 nucleotides read TGTGCCAGCAGCCCCGGTGGAGGGGGGGACACTGAAGCTTTCTTT. It specifies CASSPGGGGDTEAFF.